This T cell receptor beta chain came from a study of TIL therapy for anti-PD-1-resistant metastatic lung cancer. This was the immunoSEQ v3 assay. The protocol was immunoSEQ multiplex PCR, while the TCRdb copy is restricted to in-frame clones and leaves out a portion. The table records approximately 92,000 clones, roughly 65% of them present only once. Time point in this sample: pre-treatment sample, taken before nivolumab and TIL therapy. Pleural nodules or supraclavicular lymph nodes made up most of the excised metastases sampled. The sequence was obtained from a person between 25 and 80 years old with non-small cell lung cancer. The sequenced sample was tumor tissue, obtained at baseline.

CDR3 nucleotides: TGTGCCAGCAGTGAAACACAGCAAGAAAAACTGTTTTTT. Its protein is CASSETQQEKLFF. The chain recombines TRBV6-1 with TRBJ1-4; D is unclear. The V gene's germline CDR1 is MNHNS and CDR2 SASEGT. V lost 2 bases to trimming and J lost 8 bases, with 9 bases between them. CDR3 length: 13 amino acids.